Presented here are 4 T cell receptor beta chains from one specimen sequenced in a study of cytomegalovirus exposure and HLA in healthy donors. PCR employed 60 Vbeta and 13 Jbeta primers. Generated by immunoSEQ multiplex PCR, the TCRdb table keeps only in-frame clones and is missing some. Of some 150,000 clones in the sample, 70% to 80% were seen once. Sequenced sample: PBMCs. These receptor sequences come from a man younger than 40 in good health and CMV-seropositive.

The rearrangement joins TRBV30 to TRBJ2-7; TRBD1 aligns across 7 bases. The CDR3 is 12 amino acids. J gave up 6 bases and V 0 bases, and 2 bases lay outside the gene matches. Looked up from germline, CDR1 is GTSNPN and CDR2 is SVGIG (reference sequence). CDR3 nucleotides: TGTGCCTGGAGTGTTACAGGGGCCGAGCAGTACTTC. This codes for CAWSVTGAEQYF.

The rearrangement joins TRBV2 to TRBJ1-5; TRBD1 is a possible D gene (6 bases). The CDR3 runs to 14 residues. Germline V lookup: CDR1 SNHLY, CDR2 FYNNEI. Trimming stripped 0 bases from V and 6 bases from J, with 9 bases between. CDR3 residues: CASSEAAGVQPQHF. CDR3 DNA sequence: TGTGCCAGCAGTGAAGCGGCAGGGGTTCAGCCCCAGCATTTT.

This rearrangement joins TRBV5-3 to TRBJ1-1; D uncertain. TRBV5-3 is an open reading frame, and its role is uncertain. This CDR3 comprises 14 residues. Deletions cut 1 base from V and 0 bases from J, with 7 bases between. For the CDR3, the DNA is TGTGCCAGAAGCTTGTCTCGTATGAACACTGAAGCTTTCTTT. It codes for CARSLSRMNTEAFF.

J is TRBJ2-3 and V is TRBV18, with 7 bases matching TRBD2. This CDR3 contains 15 residues. Germline V lookup: CDR1 KGHSH, CDR2 LQKENI. V lost 0 bases to trimming and J lost 2 bases; unmatched junction nucleotides: 2. CDR3 residues: CASSPPSGDTDTQYF. The CDR3 DNA sequence: TGTGCCAGCTCACCACCGAGCGGGGACACAGATACGCAGTATTTT.